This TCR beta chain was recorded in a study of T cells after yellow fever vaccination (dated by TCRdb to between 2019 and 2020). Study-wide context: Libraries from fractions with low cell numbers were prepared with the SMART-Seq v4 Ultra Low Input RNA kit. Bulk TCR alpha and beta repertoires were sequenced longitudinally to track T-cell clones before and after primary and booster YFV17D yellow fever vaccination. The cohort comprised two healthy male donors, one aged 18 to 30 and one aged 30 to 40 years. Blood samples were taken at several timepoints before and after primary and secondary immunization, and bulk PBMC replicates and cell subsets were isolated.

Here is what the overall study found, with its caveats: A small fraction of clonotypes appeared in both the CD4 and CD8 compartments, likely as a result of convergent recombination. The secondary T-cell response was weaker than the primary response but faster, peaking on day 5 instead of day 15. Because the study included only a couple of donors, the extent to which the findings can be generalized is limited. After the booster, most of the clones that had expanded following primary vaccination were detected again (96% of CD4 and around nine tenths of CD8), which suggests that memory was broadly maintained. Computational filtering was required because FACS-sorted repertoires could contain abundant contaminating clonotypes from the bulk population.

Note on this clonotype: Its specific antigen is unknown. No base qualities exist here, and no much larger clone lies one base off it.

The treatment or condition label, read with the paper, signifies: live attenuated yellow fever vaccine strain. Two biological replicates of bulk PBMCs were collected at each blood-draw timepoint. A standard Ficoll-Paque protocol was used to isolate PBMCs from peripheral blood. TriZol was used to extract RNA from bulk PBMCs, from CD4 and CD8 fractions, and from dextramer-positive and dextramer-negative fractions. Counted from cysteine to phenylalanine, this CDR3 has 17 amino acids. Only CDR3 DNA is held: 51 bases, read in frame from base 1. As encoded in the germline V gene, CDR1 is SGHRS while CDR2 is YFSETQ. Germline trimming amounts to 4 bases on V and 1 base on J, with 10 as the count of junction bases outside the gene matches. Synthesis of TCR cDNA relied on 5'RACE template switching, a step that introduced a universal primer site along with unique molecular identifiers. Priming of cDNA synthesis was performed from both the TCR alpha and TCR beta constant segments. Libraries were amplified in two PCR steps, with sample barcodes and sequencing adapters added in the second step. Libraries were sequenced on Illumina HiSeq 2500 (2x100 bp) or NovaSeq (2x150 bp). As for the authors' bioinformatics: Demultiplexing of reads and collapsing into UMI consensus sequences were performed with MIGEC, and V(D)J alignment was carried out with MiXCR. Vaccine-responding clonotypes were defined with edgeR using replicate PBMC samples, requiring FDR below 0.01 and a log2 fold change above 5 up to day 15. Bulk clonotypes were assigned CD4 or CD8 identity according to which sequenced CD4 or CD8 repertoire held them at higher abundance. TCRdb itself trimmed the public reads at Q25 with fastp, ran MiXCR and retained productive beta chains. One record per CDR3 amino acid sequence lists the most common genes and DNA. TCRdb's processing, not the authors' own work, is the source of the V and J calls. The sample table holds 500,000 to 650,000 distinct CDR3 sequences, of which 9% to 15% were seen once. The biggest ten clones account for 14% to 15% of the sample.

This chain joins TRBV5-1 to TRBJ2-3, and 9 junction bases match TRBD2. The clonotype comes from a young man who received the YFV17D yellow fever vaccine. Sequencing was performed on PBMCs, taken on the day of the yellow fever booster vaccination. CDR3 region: CASSPNPIAGGTDTQYF. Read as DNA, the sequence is TGCGCCAGCAGCCCAAACCCTATAGCGGGAGGCACAGATACGCAGTATTTT.